These 9 T cell receptor beta chains were sequenced from one sample in a study of T cells in Graves' hyperthyroidism and ophthalmopathy. The source material, RNA transcripts, was used to amplify TCR beta CDR3 regions. A first-round RT-PCR of the TCR CDR3 used the HTBI primer set. TCRdb recomputed calls from the multiplex PCR reads with MiXCR, one row per CDR3 protein. The sample comprises about 600,000 distinct CDR3 sequences, 12% to 15% of which are singletons, and roughly 7.7% rests with the top ten. Specimen: blood. Every receptor here comes from a woman between 18 and 29 years old with Graves' ophthalmopathy.

At least ten counts were recorded for this clonotype. The rearrangement links TRBV2 to TRBJ2-7; TRBD2 matches 15 bases. The V gene end was trimmed by 6 bases and the J gene end by 2 bases; junction bases not matched to a gene: 8. This CDR3 spans 17 amino acids. Per the germline V gene, CDR1 is SNHLY and CDR2 is FYNNEI. In DNA, the CDR3 is TGTGCCAGCAGCGCTAGGGGACTAGCGGGAGGAACCTACGAGCAGTACTTC. Its translation is CASSARGLAGGTYEQYF.

Remarks on this clonotype: Sequence at one end of the junction differs from germline and may be a read error. The J gene is TRBJ1-1, the V gene TRBV27; no clear D. This CDR3 is 14 amino acids long. From germline, CDR1 is MNHEY and CDR2 SMNVEV (reference sequence). The CDR3 loop reads CAGSLLGGSTEAFF. In DNA form, the CDR3 reads TGTGCCGGCAGTTTATTAGGAGGCAGCACTGAAGCTTTCTTT.

This clonotype was seen at least ten times. The chain carries TRBV7-2 and TRBJ2-3, with a possible D match to TRBD2 (5 bases). This CDR3 is 13 amino acids long. V was trimmed by 1 base and J by 9 bases, leaving 11 bases between them. Germline assignment: CDR1 SGHTA and CDR2 FQGNSA. The CDR3 DNA reads TGTGCCAGCAGCTTAGTAGCGAGCGACACGCAGTATTTT. Its protein is CASSLVASDTQYF.

This chain joins TRBV19 and TRBJ1-1; the match to TRBD1 covers 7 bases. Per germline, CDR1 LNHDA and CDR2 SQIVND (reference sequence). This CDR3 contains 16 residues. The V and J ends lost 1 base and 4 bases, in that order; junction bases with no gene match: 9. DNA for the CDR3: TGTGCCAGTAGTATAGGACAGGGCCGAGGGGGCACTGAAGCTTTCTTT. Its protein is CASSIGQGRGGTEAFF.

Only a few counts were recorded for this clonotype. This sequence joins TRBV9 and TRBJ2-7, with D perhaps TRBD2 (5 bases). V lost 7 bases, J lost 3 bases, and 20 bases lay in between. The CDR3 runs to 15 residues. Germline CDR1 is SGDLS and CDR2 is YYNGEE. In DNA, the CDR3 is TGTGCCAGCTCCCCTCGTGGGGAGCCGCTCTACGAGCAGTACTTC. Amino acids: CASSPRGEPLYEQYF.

This clonotype has ten or more counts. V is TRBV12-3 or TRBV12-4 and J is TRBJ2-1; 7 bases are shared with TRBD2. With V trimmed by 5 bases and J by 0 bases, 7 bases remained unmatched. The CDR3 has 16 residues. CDR3 nucleotides: TGTGCCAGCAGTCCAAGTGCTAGCGGCTCCTACAATGAGCAGTTCTTC. It specifies CASSPSASGSYNEQFF.

This clonotype showed up many times. This chain links TRBV12-3 or TRBV12-4 with TRBJ1-1, with D unclear. V lost 4 bases and J 1 base, leaving 4 bases between the germline ends. The CDR3 is 12 amino acids. The CDR3 nucleotides are TGTGCCAGCAGTTATTCGAACACTGAAGCTTTCTTT. Translation gives CASSYSNTEAFF.

This clonotype showed up many times. The chain joins TRBV28 to TRBJ2-7, with D perhaps matching TRBD2 (6 bases). The CDR3 runs to 13 residues. Germline V gives CDR1 MDHEN, CDR2 SYDVKM. The V end was cut by 6 bases, the J end by 2 bases, with 11 bases between. This CDR3 is CASSRGGPYEQYF. The CDR3 DNA follows: TGTGCCAGCAGCCGTGGAGGGCCCTACGAGCAGTACTTC.

The V gene is TRBV6-2 or TRBV6-3, the J gene TRBJ2-6; no clear D gene. Germline-derived CDR1 and CDR2 are MNHEY and SVGEGT. With 6 bases removed from V and 0 bases from J, the gap between germline ends came to 9 bases. CDR3 size: 15 residues. The chain's CDR3 is CASSHGSSGANVLTF. The CDR3 bases are TGTGCCAGCAGCCACGGATCCTCTGGGGCCAACGTCCTGACTTTC.